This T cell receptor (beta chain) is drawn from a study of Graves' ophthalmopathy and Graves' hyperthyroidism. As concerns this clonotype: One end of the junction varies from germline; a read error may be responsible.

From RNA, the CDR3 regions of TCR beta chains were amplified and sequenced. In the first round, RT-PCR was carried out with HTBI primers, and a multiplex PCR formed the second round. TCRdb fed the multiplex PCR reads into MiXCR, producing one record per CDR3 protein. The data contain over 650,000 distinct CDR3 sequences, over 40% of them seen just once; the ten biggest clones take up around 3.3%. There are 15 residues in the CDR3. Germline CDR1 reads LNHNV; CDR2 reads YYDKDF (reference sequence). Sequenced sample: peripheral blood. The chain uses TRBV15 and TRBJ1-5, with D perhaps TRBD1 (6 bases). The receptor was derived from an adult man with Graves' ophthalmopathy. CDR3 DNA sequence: TGTGCCAGCAGCCGATACAGGGTTCCGAATCAGCCCCAGCATTTT. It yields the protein CASSRYRVPNQPQHF.